One TCR beta chain is described in this entry. What it recognizes is unknown. The length of the CDR3 is 16 residues. Germline trimming cut 5 bases from V and 3 bases from J; bases unmatched to any gene: 8. CDR1 and CDR2 (germline): SEHNR, FQNEAQ (reference sequence). This sample is drawn from a study of OX40 agonist ivuxolimab in advanced cancers. On the study more broadly: An agonistic anti-OX40 (CD134) antibody, ivuxolimab, was used to treat the patients. Age averaged about 60 years (range about 23 to 80), and around 87% were male.

Findings of the study overall: Averaged across samples, CD8+ T cells carried more expanded clones than CD4+ did.

TCRdb's copy holds only in-frame clones and misses some; the assay was immunoSEQ multiplex PCR. The repertoire has fewer than 70,000 clones, roughly 87% of them found once; the top ten carry around 2.7%. V gene TRBV7-9 combines with J gene TRBJ2-3; 10 bases are a match to TRBD2. The sample here was CD4+ or CD8+ T cells sorted from blood, taken in a trial of the OX40 agonist ivuxolimab. The clonotype was recovered from an adult with an advanced solid tumor such as melanoma, head and neck, liver or kidney cancer. The CDR3 here is CASSNLAGVVTDTQYF. CDR3 coding DNA: TGTGCCAGCAGCAATCTAGCGGGAGTAGTAACAGATACGCAGTATTTT.